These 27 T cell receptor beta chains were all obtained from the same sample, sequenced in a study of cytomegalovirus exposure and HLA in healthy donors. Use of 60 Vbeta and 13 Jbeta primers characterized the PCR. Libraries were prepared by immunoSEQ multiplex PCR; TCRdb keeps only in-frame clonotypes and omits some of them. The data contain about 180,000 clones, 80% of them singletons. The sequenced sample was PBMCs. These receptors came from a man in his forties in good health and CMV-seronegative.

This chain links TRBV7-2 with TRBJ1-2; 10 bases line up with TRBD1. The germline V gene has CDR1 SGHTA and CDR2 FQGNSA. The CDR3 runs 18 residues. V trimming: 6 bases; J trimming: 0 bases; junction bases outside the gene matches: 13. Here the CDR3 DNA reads TGTGCCAGCAGTCTTCAGGGGACAGGGGTATTAGCTAACTATGGCTACACCTTC. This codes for CASSLQGTGVLANYGYTF.

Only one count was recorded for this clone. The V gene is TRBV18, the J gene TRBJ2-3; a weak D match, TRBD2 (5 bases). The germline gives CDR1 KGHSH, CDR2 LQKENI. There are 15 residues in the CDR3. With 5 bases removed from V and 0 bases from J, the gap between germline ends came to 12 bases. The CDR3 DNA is TGTGCCAGCTCAGGTATCGAGGGAAGCACAGATACGCAGTATTTT. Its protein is CASSGIEGSTDTQYF.

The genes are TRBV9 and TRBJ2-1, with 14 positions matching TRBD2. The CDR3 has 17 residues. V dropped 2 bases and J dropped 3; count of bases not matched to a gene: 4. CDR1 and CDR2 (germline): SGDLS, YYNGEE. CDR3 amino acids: CASSVGTSGSHYNEQFF. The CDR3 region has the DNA TGTGCCAGCAGCGTCGGGACTAGCGGGAGCCACTACAATGAGCAGTTCTTC. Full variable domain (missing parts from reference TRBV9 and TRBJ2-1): DSGVTQTPKHLITATGQRVTLRCSPRSGDLSVYWYQQSLDQGLQFLIQYYNGEERAKGNILERFSAQQFPDLHSELNLSSLELGDSALYFCASSVGTSGSHYNEQFFGPGTRLTVL.

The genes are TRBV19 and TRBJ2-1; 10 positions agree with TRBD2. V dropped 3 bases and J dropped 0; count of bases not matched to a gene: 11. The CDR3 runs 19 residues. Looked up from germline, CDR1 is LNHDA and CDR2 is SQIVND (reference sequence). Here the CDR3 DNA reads TGTGCCAGTAGTATCAATCGTTGGCTAGCGGGGGCCTCCTACAATGAGCAGTTCTTC. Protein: CASSINRWLAGASYNEQFF.

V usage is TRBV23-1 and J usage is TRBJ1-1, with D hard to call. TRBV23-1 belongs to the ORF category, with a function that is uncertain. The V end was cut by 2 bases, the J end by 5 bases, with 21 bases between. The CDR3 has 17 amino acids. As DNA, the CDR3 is TGCGCCAGCAGTCAAAGGACGGGAGAGGTGAGAGGTACTGAAGCTTTCTTT. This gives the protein CASSQRTGEVRGTEAFF.

Written as DNA, the CDR3 is TGTGCCAGCAGCGGGTCCGGGACAGGGGGCGGGGAGACCCAGTACTTC. This codes for CASSGSGTGGGETQYF. The V call is TRBV5-5, the J call TRBJ2-5, with 12 bases matching TRBD1. Germline V gene sequence: CDR1 SGHKS, CDR2 YYEKEE (reference sequence). The V and J ends lost 4 bases and 5 bases, in that order; junction bases with no gene match: 9. The CDR3 extends over 16 amino acids. Full variable domain (remainder filled in from reference TRBV5-5 and TRBJ2-5): DAGVTQSPTHLIKTRGQQVTLRCSPISGHKSVSWYQQVLGQGPQFIFQYYEKEERGRGNFPDRFSARQFPNYSSELNVNALLLGDSALYLCASSGSGTGGGETQYFGPGTRLLVL.

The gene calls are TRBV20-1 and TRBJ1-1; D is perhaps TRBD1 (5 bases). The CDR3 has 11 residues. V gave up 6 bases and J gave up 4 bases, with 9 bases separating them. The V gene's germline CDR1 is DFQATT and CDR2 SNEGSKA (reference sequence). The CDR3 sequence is CSAVDSTEAFF. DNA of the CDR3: TGCAGTGCCGTTGACAGCACTGAAGCTTTCTTT.

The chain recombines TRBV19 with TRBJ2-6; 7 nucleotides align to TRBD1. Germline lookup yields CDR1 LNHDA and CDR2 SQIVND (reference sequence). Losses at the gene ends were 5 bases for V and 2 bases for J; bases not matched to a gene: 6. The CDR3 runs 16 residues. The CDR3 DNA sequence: TGTGCCAGTAGTGATTTAGGGGGCGCTGGGGCCAACGTCCTGACTTTC. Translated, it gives CASSDLGGAGANVLTF.

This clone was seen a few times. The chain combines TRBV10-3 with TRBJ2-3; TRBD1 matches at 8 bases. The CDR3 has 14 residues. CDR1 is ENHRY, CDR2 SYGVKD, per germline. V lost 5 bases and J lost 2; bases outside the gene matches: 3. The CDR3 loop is CAISTTGVTDTQYF. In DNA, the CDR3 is TGTGCCATCAGTACGACAGGGGTCACAGATACGCAGTATTTT.

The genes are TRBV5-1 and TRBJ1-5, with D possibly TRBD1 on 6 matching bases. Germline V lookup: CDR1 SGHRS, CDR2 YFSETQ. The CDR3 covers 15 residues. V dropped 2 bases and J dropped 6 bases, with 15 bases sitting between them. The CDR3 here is CASSLLGGAGQPQHF. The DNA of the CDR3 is TGCGCCAGCAGCTTACTAGGGGGGGCTGGTCAGCCCCAGCATTTT. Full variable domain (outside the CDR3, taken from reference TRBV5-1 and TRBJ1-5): KAGVTQTPRYLIKTRGQQVTLSCSPISGHRSVSWYQQTPGQGLQFLFEYFSETQRNKGNFPGRFSGRQFSNSRSEMNVSTLELGDSALYLCASSLLGGAGQPQHFGDGTRLSIL.

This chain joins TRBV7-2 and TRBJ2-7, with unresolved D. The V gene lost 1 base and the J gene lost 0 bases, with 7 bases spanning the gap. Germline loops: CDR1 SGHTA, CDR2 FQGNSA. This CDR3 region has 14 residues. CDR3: CASSLGHVSYEQYF. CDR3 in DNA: TGTGCCAGCAGCTTAGGGCACGTCTCCTACGAGCAGTACTTC. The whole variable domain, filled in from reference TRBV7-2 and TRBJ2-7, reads GAGVSQSPSNKVTEKGKDVELRCDPISGHTALYWYRQSLGQGLEFLIYFQGNSAPDKSGLPSDRFSAERTGGSVSTLTIQRTQQEDSAVYLCASSLGHVSYEQYFGPGTRLTVT.

CDR3 in amino acids: CASSLGTSNEQFF. The CDR3 DNA sequence: TGCGCCAGCAGCCTGGGGACTTCTAATGAGCAGTTCTTC. V gene TRBV5-1 combines with J gene TRBJ2-1, with D tentatively TRBD2 (6 bases). Germline values: CDR1 SGHRS, CDR2 YFSETQ. The CDR3 length is 13 residues. Trimming removed 4 bases from V and 7 bases from J, with 12 bases in between.

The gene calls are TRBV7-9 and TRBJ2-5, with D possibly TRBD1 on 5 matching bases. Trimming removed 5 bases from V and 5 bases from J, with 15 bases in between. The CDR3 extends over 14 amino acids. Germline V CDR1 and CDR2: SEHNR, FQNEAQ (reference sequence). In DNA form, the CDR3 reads TGTGCCAGCAGCGGCAGGGAACCGCGGGAGACCCAGTACTTC. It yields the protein CASSGREPRETQYF.

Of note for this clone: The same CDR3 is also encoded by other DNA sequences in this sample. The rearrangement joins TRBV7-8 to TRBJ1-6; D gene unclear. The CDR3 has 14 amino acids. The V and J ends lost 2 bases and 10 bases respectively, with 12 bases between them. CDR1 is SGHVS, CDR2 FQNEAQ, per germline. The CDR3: CASSLSQEGSPLHF. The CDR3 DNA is TGTGCCAGCAGCTTATCACAAGAGGGATCACCCCTCCACTTT.

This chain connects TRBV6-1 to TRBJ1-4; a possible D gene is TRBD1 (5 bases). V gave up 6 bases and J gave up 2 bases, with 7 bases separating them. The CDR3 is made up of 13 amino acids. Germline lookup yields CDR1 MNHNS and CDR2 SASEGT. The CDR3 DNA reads TGTGCCAGCAGCAGACAGACTAATGAAAAACTGTTTTTT. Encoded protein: CASSRQTNEKLFF.

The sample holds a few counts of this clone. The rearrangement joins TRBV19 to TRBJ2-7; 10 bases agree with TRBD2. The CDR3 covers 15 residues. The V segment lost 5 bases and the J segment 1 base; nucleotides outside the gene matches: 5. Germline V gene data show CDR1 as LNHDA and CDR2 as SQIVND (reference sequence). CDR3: CASSAGAGGSYEQYF. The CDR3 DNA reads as TGTGCCAGTAGTGCAGGAGCGGGAGGGTCCTACGAGCAGTACTTC.

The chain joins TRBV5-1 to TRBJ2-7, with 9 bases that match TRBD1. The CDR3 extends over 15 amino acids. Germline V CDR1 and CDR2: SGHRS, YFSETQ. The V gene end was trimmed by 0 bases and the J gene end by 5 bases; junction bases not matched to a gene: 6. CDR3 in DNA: TGCGCCAGCAGCTTGGTTCGACAGGGGGGTAACGAGCAGTACTTC. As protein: CASSLVRQGGNEQYF.

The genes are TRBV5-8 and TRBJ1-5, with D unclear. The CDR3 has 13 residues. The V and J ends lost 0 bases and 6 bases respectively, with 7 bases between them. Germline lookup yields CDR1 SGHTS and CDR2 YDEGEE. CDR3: CASSLALSQPQHF. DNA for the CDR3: TGTGCCAGCAGCTTGGCCCTGTCTCAGCCCCAGCATTTT.

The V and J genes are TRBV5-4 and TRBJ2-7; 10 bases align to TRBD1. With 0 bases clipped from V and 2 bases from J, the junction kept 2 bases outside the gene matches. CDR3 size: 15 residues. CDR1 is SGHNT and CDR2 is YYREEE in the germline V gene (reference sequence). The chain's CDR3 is CASSLGTGGAYEQYF. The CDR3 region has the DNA TGTGCCAGCAGCTTGGGGACAGGGGGGGCCTACGAGCAGTACTTC. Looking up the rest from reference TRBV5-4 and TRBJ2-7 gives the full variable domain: ETGVTQSPTHLIKTRGQQVTLRCSSQSGHNTVSWYQQALGQGPQFIFQYYREEENGRGNFPPRFSGLQFPNYSSELNVNALELDDSALYLCASSLGTGGAYEQYFGPGTRLTVT.

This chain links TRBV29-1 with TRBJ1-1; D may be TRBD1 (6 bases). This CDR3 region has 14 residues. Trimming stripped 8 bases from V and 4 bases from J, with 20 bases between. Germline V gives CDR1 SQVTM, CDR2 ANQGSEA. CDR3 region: CSSGQWELGTEAFF. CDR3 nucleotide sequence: TGCAGCTCCGGACAGTGGGAGTTGGGCACTGAAGCTTTCTTT.

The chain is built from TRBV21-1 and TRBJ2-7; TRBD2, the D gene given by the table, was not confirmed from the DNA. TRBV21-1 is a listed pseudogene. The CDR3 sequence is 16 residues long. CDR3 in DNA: TGTGCCAGCAGCAAAGCGCGCGGGGGTCCGCCCTACGAGCAGTACTTC. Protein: CASSKARGGPPYEQYF.

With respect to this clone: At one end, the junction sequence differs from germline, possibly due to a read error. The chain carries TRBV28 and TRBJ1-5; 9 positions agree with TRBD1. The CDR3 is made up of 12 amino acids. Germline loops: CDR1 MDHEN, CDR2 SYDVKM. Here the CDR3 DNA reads TGTGCCAGCAGAACCCCCGGGACAGGGCTTAATTTT. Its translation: CASRTPGTGLNF.

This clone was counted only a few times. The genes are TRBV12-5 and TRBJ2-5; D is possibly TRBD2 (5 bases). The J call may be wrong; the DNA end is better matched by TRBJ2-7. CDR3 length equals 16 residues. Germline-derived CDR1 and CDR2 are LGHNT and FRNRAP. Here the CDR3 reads CASGPGNNSPFGEQYF. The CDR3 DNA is TGTGCTAGTGGGCCCGGGAACAACAGCCCCTTCGGCGAGCAGTACTTC.

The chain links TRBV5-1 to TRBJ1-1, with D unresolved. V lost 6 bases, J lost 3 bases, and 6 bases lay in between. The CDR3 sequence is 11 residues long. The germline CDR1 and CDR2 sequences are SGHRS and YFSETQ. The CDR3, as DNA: TGCGCCAGCACCTCGGACACTGAAGCTTTCTTT. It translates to CASTSDTEAFF.

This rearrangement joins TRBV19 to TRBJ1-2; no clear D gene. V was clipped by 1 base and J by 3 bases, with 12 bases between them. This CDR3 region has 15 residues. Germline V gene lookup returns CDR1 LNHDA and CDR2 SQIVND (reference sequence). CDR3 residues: CASSIVGRTDYGYTF. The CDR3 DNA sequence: TGTGCCAGTAGTATAGTGGGGAGGACGGACTATGGCTACACCTTC.

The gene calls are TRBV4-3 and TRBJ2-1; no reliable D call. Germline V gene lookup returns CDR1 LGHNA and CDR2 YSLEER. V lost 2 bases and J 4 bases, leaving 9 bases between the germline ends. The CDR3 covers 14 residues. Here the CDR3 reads CASSQSVSYNEQFF. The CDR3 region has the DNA TGCGCCAGCAGCCAAAGCGTATCATACAATGAGCAGTTCTTC.

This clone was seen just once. In DNA form, the CDR3 reads TGCGCCAGCAGCCGGGGACAGTGGAAAGCTTTCTTT. Encoded protein: CASSRGQWKAFF. The chain combines TRBV4-1 with TRBJ1-1, with TRBD1 matching over 7 bases. J was trimmed by 9 bases and V by 4 bases; bases with no gene match: 5. The CDR3 is 12 residues long. The germline CDR1 and CDR2 sequences are MGHRA and YSYEKL.